This paragraph covers one T cell receptor (beta chain) sequence. This entry is derived from a study of radiation and T cells in renal cell carcinoma. Sequenced by immunoSEQ multiplex PCR; TCRdb stores in-frame clones only, minus some. The table lists about 150,000 clones, 87% of them singletons. The time point is: blood 2 weeks post-SBRT. Indicated treatment: 15 Gy SBRT to primary tumor, nephrectomy 4 weeks later. This TCR was sampled from a woman between 45 and 60 years old with renal cell carcinoma. The sample in question was blood, obtained from a patient whose treatment included radiotherapy and nephrectomy.

The DNA for the CDR3 is TGCGCCAGCAGTCAACGACAGGGGGTTTTCCACGAGCAGTACTTC. As protein: CASSQRQGVFHEQYF. The genes are TRBV23-1 and TRBJ2-7; the match to TRBD1 covers 9 bases. TRBV23-1 is sorted into the ORF group, with uncertain function. The CDR3 has 15 amino acids. J gave up 5 bases and V 2 bases, and 7 bases lay outside the gene matches.